Each of the 26 T cell receptor beta chains below was sequenced from the same sample in a study of T cell responses to AZD1222 COVID-19 vaccine. Some clones are missing from TCRdb's copy, which holds only in-frame ones; the method was immunoSEQ multiplex PCR. The data show 250,000 to 300,000 clones, roughly 93% seen once. The specimen was peripheral blood, collected 28 days after the second AZD1222 dose. These receptors originate from an adult who received the AZD1222 COVID-19 vaccine.

This chain connects TRBV20-1 to TRBJ2-1; D remains unclear. V was shortened by 6 bases and J by 15 bases, with 15 bases between the two germline ends. Germline V lookup: CDR1 DFQATT, CDR2 SNEGSKA (reference sequence). This CDR3 spans 10 amino acids. CDR3 DNA sequence: TGCAGTGCCTCGGACGGGCGCAGGTTCTTC. The encoded protein is CSASDGRRFF.

The chain carries TRBV19 and TRBJ2-2, with TRBD1 as a possible D gene (5 bases). Trimming left V 5 bases short and J 4 bases short, with 14 bases between. The CDR3 is 15 residues long. The germline V gene encodes CDR1 LNHDA and CDR2 SQIVND (reference sequence). This CDR3 is CASSFLVGVTGELFF. CDR3 in DNA: TGTGCCAGTAGTTTCCTTGTAGGGGTCACCGGGGAGCTGTTTTTT.

A single count supports this clone. The chain joins TRBV18 to TRBJ1-1, with 9 bases lining up with TRBD1. This CDR3 comprises 15 residues. CDR1 is KGHSH, CDR2 LQKENI, per germline. V lost 3 bases to trimming and J lost 0 bases; unmatched junction nucleotides: 2. The CDR3 DNA is TGTGCCAGCTCACCCCGGGACAGGGTGAACACTGAAGCTTTCTTT. Its translation is CASSPRDRVNTEAFF.

The chain links TRBV13 to TRBJ1-6; unclear D gene. The CDR3 consists of 12 residues. Germline V lookup: CDR1 PRHDT, CDR2 FYEKMQ (reference sequence). Trimming pared 4 bases from V and 10 bases from J, leaving 8 bases between. CDR3: CASSSLVSPLHF. The CDR3 DNA reads TGTGCCAGCAGCTCCCTGGTGTCACCCCTCCACTTT. The whole variable domain, filled in from reference TRBV13 and TRBJ1-6, reads AAGVIQSPRHLIKEKRETATLKCYPIPRHDTVYWYQQGPGQDPQFLISFYEKMQSDKGSIPDRFSAQQFSDYHSELNMSSLELGDSALYFCASSSLVSPLHFGNGTRLTVT.

This clone has a single count. The rearrangement joins TRBV7-2 to TRBJ2-7; D unclear. V lost 2 bases to trimming and J lost 0 bases, with 11 bases between them. The CDR3 runs to 15 residues. Germline assignment: CDR1 SGHTA and CDR2 FQGNSA. CDR3 DNA sequence: TGTGCCAGCAGCTTACAAGGAAGTTTCTCCTACGAGCAGTACTTC. It specifies CASSLQGSFSYEQYF.

As concerns this clone: A junction end diverges from the germline sequence, so it may reflect a read error. The chain joins TRBV3-1 (or the pseudogene TRBV3-2) to TRBJ2-7; possibly TRBD1 for D (6 bases). Germline V lookup: CDR1 LGHDT, CDR2 YNNKEL (reference sequence). The CDR3 is 15 residues long. As DNA, the CDR3 is TGTGCCAGCAGTTACACCACAGGGCCGGTCTACGCGCAGTACTTC. It translates to CASSYTTGPVYAQYF.

The gene calls are TRBV27 and TRBJ2-5; D is unresolved. Germline loops: CDR1 MNHEY, CDR2 SMNVEV (reference sequence). CDR3 length equals 11 residues. Trimming took 4 bases from V and 8 from J, leaving 8 bases between them. This CDR3 is CASSSGPTQYF. In DNA form, the CDR3 reads TGTGCCAGCAGTTCTGGCCCTACCCAGTACTTC.

The chain links TRBV9 to TRBJ1-3, with no clear D. The CDR3 length is 13 residues. Per germline, CDR1 SGDLS and CDR2 YYNGEE. Trimming took off 0 bases at V and 5 bases at J, with 6 bases between the two ends. CDR3 sequence (DNA): TGTGCCAGCAGCGTAGATTATCGAAACACCATATATTTT. As protein: CASSVDYRNTIYF.

The rearrangement links TRBV19 to TRBJ1-5; no firm D call. CDR3 length equals 21 residues. V was clipped by 0 bases and J by 0 bases, with 24 bases between them. The germline V gene has CDR1 LNHDA and CDR2 SQIVND (reference sequence). CDR3 nucleotide sequence: TGTGCCAGTAGTATAGATGGTCGCGGTTGGGCAGAACATTATAGCAATCAGCCCCAGCATTTT. This translates into CASSIDGRGWAEHYSNQPQHF.

The V and J genes are TRBV18 and TRBJ1-3; perhaps TRBD1 as D (5 bases). CDR1 and CDR2 from the germline V gene are KGHSH and LQKENI. Trimming stripped 3 bases from V and 2 bases from J, with 11 bases between. The CDR3 covers 15 residues. The CDR3 spells CASSPLEGPGNTIYF. DNA for the CDR3: TGTGCCAGCTCACCCCTCGAGGGGCCTGGAAACACCATATATTTT. Using reference TRBV18 and TRBJ1-3 for the parts outside the CDR3, the full variable domain is NAGVMQNPRHLVRRRGQEARLRCSPMKGHSHVYWYRQLPEEGLKFMVYLQKENIIDESGMPKERFSAEFPKEGPSILRIQQVVRGDSAAYFCASSPLEGPGNTIYFGEGSWLTVV.

This clone showed up just a few times. V gene TRBV5-5 combines with J gene TRBJ2-7; D unresolved. This CDR3 comprises 11 residues. Looked up from germline, CDR1 is SGHKS and CDR2 is YYEKEE (reference sequence). The ends were cut back, 0 bases at V and 4 bases at J, with 2 bases in the middle. CDR3 sequence (DNA): TGTGCCAGCAGCTTGGGATACGAGCAGTACTTC. Its translation is CASSLGYEQYF. Filled out from reference TRBV5-5 and TRBJ2-7, the complete variable domain reads DAGVTQSPTHLIKTRGQQVTLRCSPISGHKSVSWYQQVLGQGPQFIFQYYEKEERGRGNFPDRFSARQFPNYSSELNVNALLLGDSALYLCASSLGYEQYFGPGTRLTVT.

V is TRBV2 and J is TRBJ1-1, with 9 nucleotides matching TRBD1. This CDR3 comprises 16 residues. CDR1 is SNHLY and CDR2 is FYNNEI in the germline V gene. The trim removed 6 bases at V and 10 bases at J, leaving 18 bases unmatched. CDR3 sequence: CASRGGTGMGRSGAFF. CDR3 nucleotides: TGTGCCAGCAGGGGAGGGACAGGGATGGGTAGGTCCGGAGCTTTCTTT.

This chain uses TRBV3-1 (or the pseudogene TRBV3-2) with TRBJ1-5; no firm D call. The CDR3 is made up of 15 amino acids. From germline, CDR1 is LGHDT and CDR2 YNNKEL (reference sequence). The V end lost 1 base, the J end lost 3 bases, and 10 bases lay between the germline ends. DNA for the CDR3: TGTGCCAGCAGCCAAGGCGAGACATTCAATCAGCCCCAGCATTTT. Translated, it gives CASSQGETFNQPQHF.

V and J are TRBV14 and TRBJ1-1; 7 bases line up with TRBD1. Germline V gives CDR1 SGHDN, CDR2 FVKESK. V lost 4 bases and J lost 4; bases outside the gene matches: 6. CDR3 length equals 14 residues. This CDR3 is CASSPRQGGTEAFF. CDR3 sequence (DNA): TGTGCCAGCAGCCCTAGACAGGGCGGCACTGAAGCTTTCTTT.

The genes are TRBV18 and TRBJ2-7, with 9 bases aligning to TRBD1. The CDR3 is 16 amino acids. With 2 bases clipped from V and 6 bases from J, the junction kept 11 bases outside the gene matches. Per germline, CDR1 KGHSH and CDR2 LQKENI. CDR3 nucleotide sequence: TGTGCCAGCTCACCAAGGATTTCGGGACAGGGTTTCGAGCAGTACTTC. This translates into CASSPRISGQGFEQYF.

J is TRBJ2-1 and V is TRBV7-4; a possible D gene is TRBD1 (6 bases). Trimming removed 8 bases at V and 9 bases at J, with 26 bases between. The germline V gene has CDR1 SGHVT and CDR2 SQSDAQ. This CDR3 has 16 amino acids. For the CDR3, the DNA is TGTGCCAGCTCCCCCGGGCAGATTCAGGGGTTTACTGAGCAGTTCTTC. It specifies CASSPGQIQGFTEQFF.

The chain is built from TRBV2 and TRBJ1-2; D unclear. Trimming pared 7 bases from V and 0 bases from J, leaving 6 bases between. The CDR3 has 12 residues. Germline CDR1 SNHLY, CDR2 FYNNEI. The CDR3: CASTESNYGYTF. For the CDR3, the DNA is TGTGCCAGCACAGAGTCTAACTATGGCTACACCTTC. The whole variable domain, filled in from reference TRBV2 and TRBJ1-2, reads EPEVTQTPSHQVTQMGQEVILRCVPISNHLYFYWYRQILGQKVEFLVSFYNNEISEKSEIFDDQFSVERPDGSNFTLKIRSTKLEDSAMYFCASTESNYGYTFGSGTRLTVV.

V and J are TRBV9 and TRBJ1-1; the D is unclear. CDR1 SGDLS and CDR2 YYNGEE come from the germline V gene. With 3 bases removed from V and 6 bases from J, the gap between germline ends came to 15 bases. The CDR3 has 14 residues. The CDR3 is CASSGRALTSEAFF. CDR3 DNA sequence: TGTGCCAGCAGCGGCCGAGCTTTGACTTCTGAAGCTTTCTTT.

The V gene is TRBV18, the J gene TRBJ1-3; D gene ambiguous. Trimming took off 0 bases at V and 2 bases at J, with 8 bases between the two ends. CDR3 length: 15 residues. In germline, CDR1 is KGHSH, CDR2 LQKENI. This CDR3 reads CASSPPRAAGNTIYF. CDR3 DNA sequence: TGTGCCAGCTCACCACCGAGGGCAGCTGGAAACACCATATATTTT.

V gene TRBV20-1 combines with J gene TRBJ1-1; tentatively, D is TRBD1 (6 bases). Trimming took off 6 bases at V and 11 bases at J, with 16 bases between the two ends. CDR3 length equals 11 residues. The germline V gene encodes CDR1 DFQATT and CDR2 SNEGSKA (reference sequence). CDR3 protein: CSARGGGLAFF. Written as DNA, the CDR3 is TGCAGTGCCAGGGGTGGAGGGTTGGCTTTCTTT.

The chain employs TRBV6-1 and TRBJ2-7; TRBD2 aligns across 12 bases. V lost 3 bases and J lost 7; bases outside the gene matches: 7. The germline gives CDR1 MNHNS, CDR2 SASEGT. The CDR3 has 15 residues. The CDR3 DNA follows: TGTGCCAGCAGTGATGGGACTAGCGGGTTCTGGGAGCAGTACTTC. The encoded protein is CASSDGTSGFWEQYF.

This chain joins TRBV19 and TRBJ2-2; D gene uncertain. Germline assignment: CDR1 LNHDA and CDR2 SQIVND (reference sequence). Deletions cut 3 bases from V and 12 bases from J, with 11 bases between. CDR3 length: 12 amino acids. In nucleotides, the CDR3 is TGTGCCAGTAGTATTTCTCGGCGGCAGCTGTTTTTT. Translating gives CASSISRRQLFF.

This clone showed up just once. The chain carries TRBV28 and TRBJ1-6; possible D gene TRBD1, 5 bases. The CDR3 contains 12 residues. The germline gives CDR1 MDHEN, CDR2 SYDVKM. With 8 bases removed from V and 8 bases from J, the gap between germline ends came to 10 bases. CDR3 region: CASGTVYSPLHF. CDR3 coding DNA: TGTGCCAGCGGGACGGTATATTCACCCCTCCACTTT. Looking up the rest from reference TRBV28 and TRBJ1-6 gives the full variable domain: DVKVTQSSRYLVKRTGEKVFLECVQDMDHENMFWYRQDPGLGLRLIYFSYDVKMKEKGDIPEGYSVSREKKERFSLILESASTNQTSMYLCASGTVYSPLHFGNGTRLTVT.

The genes are TRBV12-3 or TRBV12-4 and TRBJ2-3; the D gene is possibly TRBD1 (6 bases). Between the trimmed V and J ends, which lost 8 bases and 2 bases, there was a span of 8 bases. CDR3 length: 12 amino acids. This CDR3 reads CASGQITDTQYF. CDR3 nucleotides: TGTGCCAGCGGACAGATCACAGATACGCAGTATTTT.

CDR3 in amino acids: CASSPQENTIYF. The CDR3 DNA follows: TGTGCCAGCAGCCCGCAGGAAAACACCATATATTTT. The chain combines TRBV7-2 with TRBJ1-3, with unresolved D. The length of the CDR3 is 12 residues. CDR1 is SGHTA and CDR2 is FQGNSA in the germline V gene. Trimming removed 5 bases from V and 6 bases from J, with 8 bases in between.

The chain combines TRBV13 with TRBJ2-3, with 15 bases that match TRBD2. This CDR3 comprises 17 residues. V was pared by 4 bases and J by 4 bases, with 6 bases of the junction left unmatched. Germline assignment: CDR1 PRHDT and CDR2 FYEKMQ (reference sequence). CDR3 protein: CASSSWTSGGAPDTQYF. CDR3 coding DNA: TGTGCCAGCAGCTCCTGGACTAGCGGGGGGGCCCCAGATACGCAGTATTTT. The variable domain in full, with the rest retrieved from reference TRBV13 and TRBJ2-3, is AAGVIQSPRHLIKEKRETATLKCYPIPRHDTVYWYQQGPGQDPQFLISFYEKMQSDKGSIPDRFSAQQFSDYHSELNMSSLELGDSALYFCASSSWTSGGAPDTQYFGPGTRLTVL.